Below are 19 T cell receptor beta chains sequenced from a single sample in a study of T cells in Graves' hyperthyroidism and ophthalmopathy. Amplification of TCR beta CDR3 regions used RNA as the template. In the first-round RT-PCR of the TCR CDR3, the HTBI primer set was used. TCRdb independently ran MiXCR on the multiplex PCR reads; one entry per CDR3 protein. The sample has roughly 110,000 distinct CDR3 sequences, approximately 16% seen once. Sequencing was carried out using blood. These receptors were obtained from a woman in her fifties or sixties with Graves' hyperthyroidism.

This chain connects TRBV11-2 to TRBJ2-3; 14 bases are shared with TRBD2. The CDR3 spans 17 residues. The trim removed 2 bases at V and 3 bases at J, leaving 4 bases unmatched. Germline V CDR1 and CDR2: SGHAT, FQNNGV. The CDR3 sequence: CASSLRLAGGGTDTQYF. The DNA of the CDR3 is TGTGCCAGCAGCTTACGACTAGCGGGAGGGGGGACAGATACGCAGTATTTT.

The chain links TRBV11-2 to TRBJ2-3, with D possibly matching TRBD1 (7 bases). V dropped 0 bases and J dropped 4 bases, with 11 bases sitting between them. In germline, CDR1 is SGHAT, CDR2 FQNNGV. The CDR3 covers 15 residues. CDR3 nucleotide sequence: TGTGCCAGCAGCTTAGAACTCAGGGGGGCAGATACGCAGTATTTT. Residues: CASSLELRGADTQYF.

The genes are TRBV13 and TRBJ2-7; D not resolved. In germline, CDR1 is PRHDT, CDR2 FYEKMQ (reference sequence). The CDR3 has 14 amino acids. V was trimmed by 5 bases and J by 4 bases, leaving 15 bases between them. This CDR3 is CASSQEIGPYEQYF. The DNA for the CDR3 is TGTGCCAGCAGCCAAGAAATCGGCCCTTACGAGCAGTACTTC.

This clonotype was recorded many times. The V call is TRBV5-8, the J call TRBJ2-3; D possibly corresponds to TRBD1 (5 bases). The germline V and J ends were trimmed by 1 base and 4 bases, with 16 bases remaining between them. This CDR3 comprises 16 residues. Per germline, CDR1 SGHTS and CDR2 YDEGEE. CDR3 amino acids: CASSLRRQGKADTQYF. In nucleotides, the CDR3 is TGTGCCAGCAGCTTGAGAAGGCAGGGCAAGGCAGATACGCAGTATTTT.

The chain carries TRBV20-1 and TRBJ2-5; TRBD2 aligns across 13 bases. Trimming cost V 0 bases and J 4 bases; bases outside gene matches: 17. CDR1 and CDR2 (germline): DFQATT, SNEGSKA (reference sequence). The CDR3 contains 20 residues. The CDR3 reads CSARDATSGRLPGVPETQYF. The CDR3 nucleotides are TGCAGTGCTAGAGATGCGACTAGCGGGAGGCTGCCTGGGGTCCCAGAGACCCAGTACTTC.

The table lists this clonotype with many counts. J is TRBJ2-7 and V is TRBV20-1; 7 bases agree with TRBD2. CDR1 and CDR2 from the germline V gene are DFQATT and SNEGSKA (reference sequence). After removal of 0 bases from V and 6 bases from J, the junction contained 5 bases not matched to a gene. The CDR3 covers 13 residues. The CDR3 DNA sequence: TGCAGTGCTAGAGAAGGGCTAGCGGTCGAGCAGTACGTC. Translated: CSAREGLAVEQYV.

This clonotype was observed a few times. The chain combines TRBV19 with TRBJ1-4; no definite D call. There are 13 residues in the CDR3. CDR1 and CDR2 from the germline V gene are LNHDA and SQIVND (reference sequence). V lost 6 bases and J 0 bases, leaving 5 bases between the germline ends. CDR3 in DNA: TGTGCCAGTAGCACAGCAACTAATGAAAAACTGTTTTTT. This sequence encodes CASSTATNEKLFF.

In this sample, this clonotype turned up many times. The chain links TRBV12-3 or TRBV12-4 to TRBJ1-1, with TRBD1 as a possible D gene (5 bases). CDR3 size: 13 residues. Trimming pared 5 bases from V and 4 bases from J, leaving 11 bases between. The CDR3 here is CASSRGRGTEAFF. The CDR3 DNA reads TGTGCCAGCAGTCGGGGCCGGGGCACTGAAGCTTTCTTT.

There are many counts of this clonotype. The chain is built from TRBV28 and TRBJ2-1, with 16 bases fitting TRBD2. The trim removed 7 bases at V and 12 bases at J, leaving 6 bases unmatched. This CDR3 has 14 residues. Germline assignment: CDR1 MDHEN and CDR2 SYDVKM. The chain's CDR3 is CASTTGTSGRAQFF. Written as DNA, the CDR3 is TGTGCCAGCACCACCGGGACTAGCGGGAGGGCGCAGTTCTTC.

The rearrangement uses TRBV11-2 and TRBJ2-7; TRBD2 is a possible D gene (6 bases). Trimming took off 6 bases at V and 2 bases at J, with 17 bases between the two ends. Germline CDR1 and CDR2: SGHAT and FQNNGV. The CDR3 totals 15 residues. Here the CDR3 DNA reads TGTGCCAGCAGTCTAAGGAGGACTACCGCCTACGAGCAGTACTTC. Its protein is CASSLRRTTAYEQYF.

CDR3 protein: CASSLGKNLNTEAFF. CDR3 in DNA: TGCGCCAGCAGCTTGGGTAAGAATCTGAACACTGAAGCTTTCTTT. V and J are TRBV5-1 and TRBJ1-1, with no clear D. Trimming pared 0 bases from V and 0 bases from J, leaving 9 bases between. This CDR3 spans 15 amino acids. CDR1 SGHRS and CDR2 YFSETQ come from the germline V gene.

This clonotype was counted ten times or more. The V gene is TRBV5-8, the J gene TRBJ2-7; 10 nucleotides align to TRBD2. CDR1 is SGHTS and CDR2 is YDEGEE in the germline V gene. With 0 bases clipped from V and 4 bases from J, the junction kept 7 bases outside the gene matches. There are 16 residues in the CDR3. This chain's CDR3 is CASSLVGASGRYEQYV. For the CDR3, the DNA is TGTGCCAGCAGCTTGGTAGGGGCTAGCGGGAGATACGAGCAGTACGTC.

This clonotype has ten or more counts. The V call is TRBV6-2 or TRBV6-3, the J call TRBJ2-5, with TRBD2 matching over 13 bases. Germline V CDR1 and CDR2: MNHEY, SVGEGT. This CDR3 is 17 amino acids long. Unmatched junction bases numbered 5, after V lost 2 bases and J lost 2 bases. As DNA, the CDR3 is TGTGCCAGCAGTTACGGGACTAGCGGGAATCGTCAAGAGACCCAGTACTTC. This sequence encodes CASSYGTSGNRQETQYF.

This chain links TRBV30 with TRBJ1-2, with 7 positions matching TRBD1. The CDR3 spans 12 residues. CDR1 and CDR2 from the germline V gene are GTSNPN and SVGIG (reference sequence). The J segment lost 6 bases and the V segment lost 0 bases, leaving 1 base of the junction unmatched. The CDR3 sequence: CAWSVGGNGYTF. CDR3 nucleotide sequence: TGTGCCTGGAGTGTAGGGGGCAATGGCTACACCTTC.

In its sample, this clonotype was seen many times. The V gene is TRBV4-2, the J gene TRBJ2-5, with D hard to call. The germline CDR1 and CDR2 sequences are LGHNA and YNFKEQ. Trimming left V 0 bases short and J 1 base short, with 9 bases between. This CDR3 has 15 residues. For the CDR3, the DNA is TGTGCCAGCAGCCAAGAGTCCTCTAGCCAAGAGACCCAGTACTTC. Translated, it gives CASSQESSSQETQYF.

This clonotype was recorded many times. The J gene is TRBJ1-1, the V gene TRBV29-1; D call uncertain. From germline, CDR1 is SQVTM and CDR2 ANQGSEA. Deletions cut 7 bases from V and 1 base from J, with 7 bases between. The CDR3 runs 11 residues. The DNA of the CDR3 is TGCAGCGGAGAGAGGAACACTGAAGCTTTCTTT. Translation gives CSGERNTEAFF.

This clonotype has at least ten counts. This may be a read error, as it is one base from a much larger clone. This rearrangement joins TRBV29-1 to TRBJ1-2; 8 nucleotides line up with TRBD1. The J segment lost 8 bases and the V segment lost 5 bases, leaving 10 bases of the junction unmatched. CDR1 is SQVTM and CDR2 is ANQGSEA in the germline V gene. The CDR3 consists of 13 residues. The DNA of the CDR3 is TGCAGCGTTAGAAACCAGGGGGCAGACGGCTACACCTTC. Translating gives CSVRNQGADGYTF.

The chain couples TRBV7-2 to TRBJ2-1; 9 bases are shared with TRBD2. The better agreement between TRBJ2-7 and the DNA end casts doubt on the J call. The germline V gene encodes CDR1 SGHTA and CDR2 FQGNSA. The CDR3 loop spans 16 amino acids. This CDR3 reads CASSPSGGLGRNEQYV. The DNA of the CDR3 is TGTGCCAGCAGCCCCAGCGGGGGGTTGGGACGCAATGAGCAGTACGTC.

This clonotype was seen repeatedly, ten times or more. This rearrangement joins TRBV3-1 to TRBJ2-1; D is unclear. V was trimmed by 1 base and J by 10 bases, leaving 5 bases between them. Germline V gene sequence: CDR1 LGHDT, CDR2 YNNKEL (reference sequence). The CDR3 loop spans 11 amino acids. In nucleotides, the CDR3 is TGTGCCAGCAGCCAAGGGGGAGAGCAGTTCTTC. This gives the protein CASSQGGEQFF.